The T cell receptor beta chain under discussion was sequenced for a study of cytomegalovirus exposure and HLA in healthy donors (dated by TCRdb to the late 2010s). Regarding the research as a whole: According to an earlier analysis of 587 of the donors, about 179 million T cells yielded roughly 110 million unique TCR beta sequences and more than 250 Gb of sequence data. Roughly 290 gigabases of sequencing data and tens of millions of unique TCR sequences made up an early release that covered approximately 620 HLA-typed donors. Among the roughly 400 genotyped donors, 81% belonged to the genetic ancestry cluster associated with self-reported Caucasian donors. The study was designed to test whether signatures of past pathogen exposure could be identified by cataloging public T cell receptors. The T cell repertoires of under 700 subjects were profiled by immunosequencing and related to cytomegalovirus serostatus. In addition to the first cohort of around 670 subjects, a separate validation cohort of 130 or so different subjects was used. The study combined high-throughput TCR immunosequencing, statistical association of individual TCRs with disease status, and machine learning to predict cytomegalovirus infection status. In a later analysis, previously published TCR beta repertoires from 666 donors were re-analyzed and high-resolution HLA genotyping was added so that TCR occurrence patterns could be studied. In the later analysis, no new phenotypic data were used to find candidate immune exposures; instead, reliance was placed on TCR beta sequences and their occurrence across donors. An earlier analysis of 587 of the donors used high-throughput TCR beta sequencing to judge whether each TCR beta V gene segment behaved as functional or pseudogenic. Donor age, sex, ethnicity and CMV serostatus were compiled together with the repertoire data. In a later genetic analysis, genome-wide SNP genotypes for about 65% of the roughly 700 donors were used, and that subset was treated as a discovery cohort. Every discovery cohort repertoire had been produced on one sequencing platform. Both class I and class II loci were covered by HLA typing, at four-digit resolution. Typing coverage varied by locus: roughly 620-640 donors for A, B, C, DRB1 and DQB1; more than 500 for DQA1; approximately 610 for DPA1; approximately 490 for DPB1. Roughly five DR-DQ haplotypes were handled as single units for association and clustering because linkage in the cohort was strong. On average, 235,054 unique TCR beta nucleotide sequences were sequenced per donor among about 400 genotyped donors of the cohort, with about 19% of those sequences being non-productive. General findings and caveats noted by the study authors: The 87-base-pair reads could not distinguish some IMGT-functional V segments, including TRBV6-2 and TRBV6-3, so those segments were excluded. In both the original and validation cohorts, the classifier was reported to diagnose cytomegalovirus status with high specificity and sensitivity. Compared with the roughly 700-donor mean, donors in an Asian-associated ancestry cluster had fewer N-insertions in productive TCRs, according to a later genetic analysis. In a later analysis, the rate of TCR association differed among HLA loci, with DRB1 alleles having the most associated TCRs and HLA-C alleles having the fewest. Across donors, most TCR sequences were observed very rarely, whereas some public TCRs were present in many individuals. Several of the top co-occurrence clusters appeared to be linked to parvovirus B19, influenza, CMV and Epstein-Barr virus, according to a later analysis. Assigning TCR associations to individual alleles was difficult when HLA alleles, especially DR and DQ, strongly co-occurred. In the study, around 150 TCR beta chains were listed as associated with cytomegalovirus. Three of the identified cytomegalovirus-associated TCR beta chains were confirmed in vitro to be specific for cytomegalovirus antigens. In a later analysis, about 17,000 TCR beta sequences were associated with specific HLA alleles at a false discovery rate of 0.05. A later analysis found that HLA-associated TCR beta chains were more clonally expanded and had lower generation probabilities than equally common non-associated chains. In a later analysis, most CMV-associated TCR beta chains were found to appear HLA-restricted, with HLA associations seemingly driven largely by CMV exposure. Linkage disequilibrium might explain the correlated functional status among segregating V segments, but an unknown experimental factor could not be excluded. Because HLA typing was missing for some donors at each locus, association tests included only the typed subset. It was suggested by the authors that the approach could potentially be generalized to other disease states and immunological phenotypes. In this cohort, only TCR beta chains were sequenced, and detectable features were limited by the absence of alpha or paired-chain data. A further reported finding was that TCR beta sequences accurately predicted the HLA-A and HLA-B alleles for most subjects in the first cohort. Because counts were too low, roughly 16 rarely observed V segments, including chromosome 9 orphons, were left out of the earlier analysis of approximately 500 of the donors. In an earlier analysis of approximately 590 of the donors, most TCR beta V segments were observed in productive rearrangements about 90% or about 30% of the time, broadly matching IMGT annotations. A group of highly shared sequence variants was considered likely to be a technical artifact of the sequencing pipeline. V-gene and J-gene trimming of TCR beta chains was associated with a missense DCLRE1C variant in a later genetic analysis, and the association was replicated in an independent cohort. The presence/absence analyses assumed that sequencing depth was roughly uniform across donors, and that assumption may not be true. The only immune exposure information available for the cohort was CMV serostatus.

Library method: the immunoSEQ multiplex PCR assay. The multiplex PCR relied on a mix of 60 forward primers for TCR Vbeta segments and 13 reverse primers for TCR Jbeta segments. A multiplex PCR assay on genomic DNA amplified the CDR3 region of rearranged TCR beta genes. The amplified TCR beta libraries were sequenced on the Illumina HiSeq System as 87-base-pair reads. Per the original workflow: A later analysis tallied 75 million to 85 million unique TCR beta chains across the approximately 670 repertoires, and around 12 million of those chains were shared by two or more donors. To remove PCR and sequencing errors, raw reads were error-corrected and collapsed into unique sequences using a nearest-neighbor algorithm that merged closely related sequences. CDR3 sequences were aligned to IMGT reference sequences to assign V, D and J gene segments. For a sequence to be retained, a match of at least six nucleotides was required to both a V gene segment and a J gene segment. A rearrangement was called productive if the CDR3 had no stop codons and remained in frame with V and J, and every other rearrangement was called non-productive. Following IMGT convention, CDR3 was defined as the stretch from the second conserved V-encoded cysteine up to the conserved J-encoded phenylalanine. In an earlier analysis of approximately 500 of the donors, sequences lacking an unambiguous match to a single V gene segment were excluded. In an earlier analysis of 587 of the donors, V segments were called functional above 56.7% productive rearrangements and were called segregating when the between-donor standard deviation exceeded 5%. To diagnose cytomegalovirus status from the catalog of TCR beta chain sequences, a statistical classification framework was built. In a later analysis, V and J genes were assigned by comparing TCR nucleotide sequences against IMGT/GENE-DB human TR gene sequences. The TCRdist pipeline was used in a later analysis to assign CDR3 sequences and most-parsimonious VDJ recombination scenarios. A later analysis defined each TCR beta chain by its CDR3 amino acid sequence plus V-gene family, and excluded reads lacking a unique V-gene family. To address suspected cross-contamination and a sequencing artifact, a later analysis removed a few hundred highly shared, low-generation-probability nucleotide sequences. In a later analysis, a clonal expansion index was calculated for each public chain from normalized within-repertoire ranks of inferred template counts. In a later analysis, generation probabilities were computed with a VDJ recombination model fitted to out-of-frame rearrangements, and the resulting probabilities were checked against IGoR. In a later analysis, hypergeometric tests were used to score TCR-TCR, TCR-HLA and TCR-CMV co-occurrence, with a repertoire-size bias correction applied to TCR pairs. A later analysis estimated false discovery rates by permuting HLA or CMV assignments 20 times. A later analysis grouped co-occurring TCRs with DBSCAN, adding TCRdist sequence similarity when clustering within HLA-allele-positive subsets. Co-occurrence clustering excluded repertoires with fewer than 30,000 or more than 120,000 public chains, plus five with anomalous nucleotide sharing. TCRdb re-hosts the immuneACCESS table, in-frame sequences only. Its copies lack some clones; in the studies checked, an unresolved V gene accounts for under half of them, and the cause for the rest is not known. V and J calls and clone size are as listed in that table; D and trimming were resolved from the DNA. The table for this sample lists about 130,000 clones; approximately 80% of them were counted only once. The ten largest clones capture 2.5% to 4% of the sample.

For this clone: Which antigen it targets is not known. No base quality information exists; no much larger clone differs at one position.

The cohort was made up of approximately 700 healthy bone marrow donors. At the time of sampling, every cohort member was nominally healthy, though immune exposures that went unrecorded were likely present. The donor tested CMV seronegative, placing the donor among the 352 seronegative members of the cohort. A peripheral blood sample was provided by each donor, and peripheral blood mononuclear cells were used for TCR beta sequencing. Genomic DNA extraction from the blood cell samples was performed with the Qiagen DNeasy Blood Extraction Kit. CDR3 length: 16 amino acids, cysteine to phenylalanine. The read is trimmed to its CDR3 DNA, 48 bases read in frame from base 1. CDR1 SGHDT and CDR2 YYEEEE are derived from the germline V gene. V and J are trimmed by 3 bases and 4 bases, and the gene matches miss 7 bases of the junction.

Source material: PBMCs. The TCR was taken from a middle-aged man in good health and CMV-seronegative. The chain joins TRBV5-6 to TRBJ1-6, and 7 junction bases match TRBD1. This receptor carries the CDR3 CASSSAGQIYNSPLHF. The bases read TGTGCCAGCAGCTCGGCGGGACAGATTTATAATTCACCCCTCCACTTT.